Listed below are T cell receptor beta chains from one sample, sequenced in a study of T cell responses to AZD1222 COVID-19 vaccine. Clones were sequenced by immunoSEQ multiplex PCR, and TCRdb holds only the in-frame ones, with some missing. The sample includes about 73,000 clones, roughly nine tenths of them seen just once. The sample was peripheral blood, taken 28 days after the second AZD1222 dose. Source of these receptors: an adult who received the AZD1222 COVID-19 vaccine. Each CDR3 is given with its conserved first and last residue.

J gene: TRBJ2-7; CDR3 length: 17; V gene: TRBV28; CDR3 protein: CASSFMGRGGASYEQYF
J gene: TRBJ1-2; CDR3 length: 11; V gene: TRBV29-1; CDR3 protein: CSVDWGTGYTF
J gene: TRBJ2-7; CDR3 length: 14; V gene: TRBV18; CDR3 protein: CASSANSGAHEQYF
J gene: TRBJ2-3; CDR3 length: 19; V gene: TRBV5-1; CDR3 protein: CASLPGAQAGTSRTDTQYF
J gene: TRBJ2-3; CDR3 length: 13; V gene: TRBV12-3/TRBV12-4; CDR3 protein: CASSLAQRDTQYF
J gene: TRBJ1-2; CDR3 length: 16; V gene: TRBV6-5; CDR3 protein: CASSYSSGRGGYGYTF
J gene: TRBJ1-2; CDR3 length: 13; V gene: TRBV27; CDR3 protein: CASRPWTGTGALF
J gene: TRBJ1-1; CDR3 length: 13; V gene: TRBV7-3; CDR3 protein: CASSLDSRTEAFF
J gene: TRBJ2-7; CDR3 length: 13; V gene: TRBV19; CDR3 protein: CASTPSRGYEQYF
J gene: TRBJ2-3; CDR3 length: 14; V gene: TRBV9; CDR3 protein: CASSWATDTDTQYF
J gene: TRBJ1-1; CDR3 length: 16; V gene: TRBV6-5; CDR3 protein: CASSYPGYKGDTEAFF
J gene: TRBJ2-5; CDR3 length: 17; V gene: TRBV19; CDR3 protein: CASSKITGTGGRETQYF
J gene: TRBJ2-1; CDR3 length: 12; V gene: TRBV5-1; CDR3 protein: CASSLWGNEQFF
J gene: TRBJ2-1; CDR3 length: 19; V gene: TRBV3-1/TRBV3-2; CDR3 protein: CASSQDRGRARRPYNEQFF
J gene: TRBJ2-3; CDR3 length: 15; V gene: TRBV27; CDR3 protein: CASSAGLAGVDTQYF
J gene: TRBJ1-6; CDR3 length: 15; V gene: TRBV18; CDR3 protein: CASSPLGDVNSPLHF
J gene: TRBJ1-2; CDR3 length: 14; V gene: TRBV5-1; CDR3 protein: CASSFTGAQGGYTF
J gene: TRBJ2-5; CDR3 length: 16; V gene: TRBV24-1; CDR3 protein: CATSDSGRGRRETQYF
J gene: TRBJ2-3; CDR3 length: 15; V gene: TRBV7-8; CDR3 protein: CASSSSGTDADTQYF
J gene: TRBJ1-5; CDR3 length: 16; V gene: TRBV25-1; CDR3 protein: CASRKGGGTGDQPQHF
J gene: TRBJ1-3; CDR3 length: 14; V gene: TRBV5-5; CDR3 protein: CASSAGQSGNTIYF
J gene: TRBJ2-1; CDR3 length: 19; V gene: TRBV7-3; CDR3 protein: CASSLIRGVGDREYNEQFF
J gene: TRBJ2-2; CDR3 length: 15; V gene: TRBV19; CDR3 protein: CASSVQGAHTGELFF
J gene: TRBJ1-2; CDR3 length: 15; V gene: TRBV7-2; CDR3 protein: CASSLRDNGGYGYTF
J gene: TRBJ1-1; CDR3 length: 15; V gene: TRBV28; CDR3 protein: CASPRDRGGNTEAFF
J gene: TRBJ2-1; CDR3 length: 18; V gene: TRBV7-9; CDR3 protein: CASSLRRTGGAAGYEQFF
J gene: TRBJ1-1; CDR3 length: 14; V gene: TRBV14; CDR3 protein: CASSQESRATEAFF
J gene: TRBJ2-5; CDR3 length: 15; V gene: TRBV6-2/TRBV6-3; CDR3 protein: CASSYRGTRGETQYF
J gene: TRBJ2-5; CDR3 length: 13; V gene: TRBV10-3; CDR3 protein: CAIRPGGPETQYF
J gene: TRBJ2-5; CDR3 length: 14; V gene: TRBV11-2; CDR3 protein: CASSLAGGQETQYF
J gene: TRBJ1-1; CDR3 length: 13; V gene: TRBV15; CDR3 protein: CATSRDSDTEAFF
J gene: TRBJ1-2; CDR3 length: 15; V gene: TRBV3-1/TRBV3-2; CDR3 protein: CASSQGQHSNYGYTF
J gene: TRBJ1-2; CDR3 length: 14; V gene: TRBV9; CDR3 protein: CASSPHGRIRGYTF
J gene: TRBJ1-3; CDR3 length: 11; V gene: TRBV12-3/TRBV12-4; CDR3 protein: CASRNRERLYF
J gene: TRBJ1-2; CDR3 length: 14; V gene: TRBV2; CDR3 protein: CASSFFKGDYGYTF
J gene: TRBJ2-1; CDR3 length: 15; V gene: TRBV6-1; CDR3 protein: CASSEAGQGYNEQFF
J gene: TRBJ2-2; CDR3 length: 15; V gene: TRBV3-1/TRBV3-2; CDR3 protein: CASSQTGKNTGELFF
J gene: TRBJ1-4; CDR3 length: 14; V gene: TRBV6-5; CDR3 protein: CASSSDRGSEKLFF
J gene: TRBJ1-5; CDR3 length: 14; V gene: TRBV28; CDR3 protein: CASSFGGEYQPQHF
J gene: TRBJ2-3; CDR3 length: 15; V gene: TRBV24-1; CDR3 protein: CATSDLDRAGNTQYF
J gene: TRBJ1-3; CDR3 length: 13; V gene: TRBV5-4; CDR3 protein: CASSLGQGNTIYF
J gene: TRBJ2-7; CDR3 length: 13; V gene: TRBV14; CDR3 protein: CASSPQGSREQYF
J gene: TRBJ2-7; CDR3 length: 14; V gene: TRBV4-3; CDR3 protein: CASSQEGAFYEQYF
J gene: TRBJ1-2; CDR3 length: 14; V gene: TRBV6-2/TRBV6-3; CDR3 protein: CASSSRTGTYGYTF
J gene: TRBJ2-2; CDR3 length: 15; V gene: TRBV11-3; CDR3 protein: CASSRRGGAVGELFF
J gene: TRBJ1-1; CDR3 length: 11; V gene: TRBV5-8; CDR3 protein: CASGGIGQAFF
J gene: TRBJ1-6; CDR3 length: 19; V gene: TRBV7-9; CDR3 protein: CASSLAGKGIGSYNSPLHF